This paragraph reports one T cell receptor beta chain. The repertoire was sequenced with immunoSEQ multiplex PCR; TCRdb's copy has only in-frame clones and lacks some. The profile covers some 74,000 clones, with 88% appearing a single time and less than 1% taken by the ten largest. The CDR3 is 15 amino acids. Germline V lookup: CDR1 SGHAT, CDR2 FQNNGV. V dropped 1 base and J dropped 0 bases, with 7 bases sitting between them. This specimen belongs to a study of OX40 agonist ivuxolimab in advanced cancers. Turning to the study itself: The treatment was a fully human IgG2 OX40 agonist, ivuxolimab.

The sample consisted of CD4+ or CD8+ T cells sorted from blood, taken in a trial of the OX40 agonist ivuxolimab. This clonotype was obtained from an adult with an advanced solid tumor such as melanoma, head and neck, liver or kidney cancer. The rearrangement joins TRBV11-2 to TRBJ2-1, with D maybe TRBD2 (5 bases). The CDR3 DNA reads as TGTGCCAGCAGCTTAGCTGGGAGCTCCTACAATGAGCAGTTCTTC. It is translated as CASSLAGSSYNEQFF.